This T cell receptor beta chain was found in a study of blood T cells in healthy people across ages. Germline V gene data show CDR1 as SGHTA and CDR2 as FQGNSA. CDR3 size: 14 residues. V was clipped by 7 bases and J by 0 bases, with 7 bases between them. In this sample, this clonotype turned up a few times. Combining a sample-barcoded 5' primer with a J-beta primer mix, a second PCR ran for roughly 6 to 12 cycles. From the 5' RACE reads, TCRdb called clonotypes with MiXCR, one entry per CDR3 protein. The sample yields 1.5 million to 2 million distinct CDR3 sequences, about 30% seen once. Material: blood. The receptor's source is a woman under 40 in good health. This chain uses TRBV7-2 with TRBJ1-6; D is uncertain. In DNA, the CDR3 is TGTGCCAGCACCCTGGGCTCCTATAATTCACCCCTCCACTTT. Its translation: CASTLGSYNSPLHF.